This T cell receptor (beta chain) stems from a study of CD8+CD57+ T cells in acquired aplastic anemia. Study conclusions and caveats: Some 31 shared CD8+ CDR3s appeared highly expressed within patients' immunodominant clones.

About this clonotype itself: Its antigen is unidentified.

Genomic DNA was employed as the template in profiling TCR beta VDJ and CDR3. TCRdb reprocessed the reads with MiXCR, giving one entry per CDR3 protein. The table lists around 79,000 distinct CDR3 sequences, about 70% of them singletons. The CDR3 length is 12 residues. V lost 6 bases and J 4 bases, leaving 9 bases between the germline ends. Germline loops: CDR1 SNHLY, CDR2 FYNNEI. In patients chosen for sequencing, flow cytometry had shown CD8+CD57+ cell expansion. Patients uniformly had severe acquired aplastic anemia. When blood sampling took place, the patients had received no therapy. Sequencing was done on a sample of sorted CD4+, CD8+, or CD8+CD57+ T cells (not recorded which) from PBMCs. The chain joins TRBV2 to TRBJ1-1; no firm D call. The receptor was derived from a human donor with aplastic anemia. In DNA form, the CDR3 reads TGTGCCAGCAGCGAACCCCCCACTGAAGCTTTCTTT. Amino acid sequence: CASSEPPTEAFF.